The next 8 T cell receptor beta chains were all read from a single sample in a study of cytomegalovirus exposure and HLA in healthy donors. The PCR contained 60 Vbeta and 13 Jbeta primers. Assay: immunoSEQ multiplex PCR; the TCRdb copy retains only in-frame clones and omits some. The sample comprises about 54,000 clones, 82% of which are singletons, and under 3.5% rests with the top ten. The source material was PBMCs. The source is a woman aged 18-29 years in good health and CMV-seronegative.

The chain couples TRBV9 to TRBJ1-3; tentative D call: TRBD1 (5 bases). There are 16 residues in the CDR3. With 0 bases removed from V and 5 bases from J, the gap between germline ends came to 15 bases. The germline CDR1 and CDR2 sequences are SGDLS and YYNGEE. CDR3 protein: CASSVVSGGNRNTIYF. The CDR3 nucleotides read TGTGCCAGCAGCGTAGTAAGCGGGGGAAACCGAAACACCATATATTTT.

V and J are TRBV9 and TRBJ2-7; 9 positions agree with TRBD1. This CDR3 is 13 amino acids long. V dropped 3 bases and J dropped 5; count of bases not matched to a gene: 3. From germline, CDR1 is SGDLS and CDR2 YYNGEE. CDR3 in DNA: TGTGCCAGCAGCGAGGGGACAGGGAACGAGCAGTACTTC. It encodes CASSEGTGNEQYF.

The chain combines TRBV28 with TRBJ1-2, with D possibly TRBD1 on 5 matching bases. Germline CDR1 reads MDHEN; CDR2 reads SYDVKM. This CDR3 has 14 residues. V dropped 7 bases and J dropped 7 bases, with 19 bases sitting between them. CDR3 loop: CASTWGVGQGGYTF. Written as DNA, the CDR3 is TGTGCCAGCACCTGGGGCGTTGGCCAGGGTGGCTACACCTTC.

The sample holds a few counts of this clone. V and J are TRBV5-4 and TRBJ2-1; maybe TRBD2 (5 bases). This CDR3 region has 14 residues. Trimming shortened V by 0 bases and J by 6 bases, and 10 bases separated the two germline ends. Germline-derived CDR1 and CDR2 are SGHNT and YYREEE (reference sequence). This CDR3 reads CASSLEASRNEQFF. CDR3 nucleotides: TGTGCCAGCAGCTTGGAGGCTAGCCGCAATGAGCAGTTCTTC.

V usage is TRBV6-5 and J usage is TRBJ1-1; D may be TRBD1 (5 bases). CDR1 is MNHEY and CDR2 is SVGAGI in the germline V gene. Trimming took off 8 bases at V and 2 bases at J, with 12 bases between the two ends. The CDR3 contains 13 residues. The CDR3 DNA reads TGTGCCAGCCGGCGTGGGGCTAACACTGAAGCTTTCTTT. It encodes CASRRGANTEAFF.

This chain connects TRBV27 to TRBJ2-7; weak D call: TRBD1 (6 bases). CDR3 length: 13 residues. Germline CDR1 MNHEY, CDR2 SMNVEV (reference sequence). Trimming took 3 bases from V and 3 from J, leaving 9 bases between them. In nucleotides, the CDR3 is TGTGCCAGCAGTTTGGGGGCCGGCTACGAGCAGTACTTC. Amino acid sequence: CASSLGAGYEQYF.

CDR3 sequence (DNA): TGTGCCAGTAGCACGACAGGGGGCGTGAGCTATGGCTACACCTTC. It codes for CASSTTGGVSYGYTF. The chain recombines TRBV19 with TRBJ1-2; 10 bases align to TRBD1. This CDR3 region has 15 residues. Losses at the gene ends were 6 bases for V and 4 bases for J; bases not matched to a gene: 8. The germline V gene has CDR1 LNHDA and CDR2 SQIVND (reference sequence).

The rearrangement joins TRBV7-6 to TRBJ1-3; TRBD1 matches 11 bases. The germline gives CDR1 SGHVS, CDR2 FNYEAQ. The CDR3 length is 14 residues. The trim removed 6 bases at V and 8 bases at J, leaving 6 bases unmatched. CDR3 nucleotide sequence: TGTGCCAGCAGTTTGGGACAGGGGGTTCACACCATATATTTT. Its protein product is CASSLGQGVHTIYF. The entire variable domain, with the rest obtained from reference TRBV7-6 and TRBJ1-3, is as follows: GAGVSQSPRYKVTKRGQDVALRCDPISGHVSLYWYRQALGQGPEFLTYFNYEAQQDKSGLPNDRFSAERPEGSISTLTIQRTEQRDSAMYRCASSLGQGVHTIYFGEGSWLTVV.